The 14 T cell receptor beta chains given below trace back to one sample, sequenced in a study of T cells expressing NK-cell markers. TCRdb reanalyzed the 5' RACE reads, giving one entry per CDR3 protein sequence and no DNA. This sample contains 300,000 to 500,000 distinct CDR3 sequences. Sequencing was performed on blood T cells: a sorted CD56 or NKG2C T cell subset, CD4+ or CD8+ T cells, or bulk PBMC T cells (not recorded which). Source of these receptors: a woman aged 50 to 65 in good health.

The V gene is TRBV12-3 or TRBV12-4, the J gene TRBJ1-2. This CDR3 has 15 amino acids. CDR3 sequence reads: CASSLSLRSDYGYTF.

This chain links TRBV20-1 with TRBJ1-1; TCRdb proposes TRBD1, but this gene call is untestable without DNA. This CDR3 has 13 residues. Germline V gene data show CDR1 as DFQATT and CDR2 as SNEGSKA (reference sequence). The CDR3 loop reads CSARDRGRTEAFF.

J is TRBJ2-3 and V is TRBV10-3. The CDR3 is 12 amino acids. Germline V lookup: CDR1 ENHRY, CDR2 SYGVKD. CDR3 sequence: CAISNSKDTQYF.

The J gene is TRBJ2-5, the V gene TRBV21-1; TCRdb designates TRBD1, a call that cannot be tested without DNA. TRBV21-1 corresponds to a pseudogene. This CDR3 has 14 amino acids. Here the CDR3 reads CASSKAAGRETQYF.

The J gene is TRBJ2-1, the V gene TRBV5-1; the D gene TCRdb calls, TRBD2, cannot be checked with no DNA. Germline V gene data show CDR1 as SGHRS and CDR2 as YFSETQ. CDR3 size: 15 residues. The CDR3 sequence: CASSLGGLVANEQFF.

V gene TRBV12-3 or TRBV12-4 combines with J gene TRBJ2-1; the D call from TCRdb, TRBD2, cannot be confirmed without DNA. The CDR3 spans 12 residues. The CDR3 region is CASSPLAREQFF.

V usage is TRBV29-1 and J usage is TRBJ1-4; TCRdb reports TRBD1, a call that lacks DNA to check it against. The CDR3 consists of 14 residues. Germline V gene sequence: CDR1 SQVTM, CDR2 ANQGSEA. CDR3 sequence reads: CSVARQGPNEKLFF.

This chain links TRBV12-3 or TRBV12-4 with TRBJ2-4; the TRBD1 assignment by TCRdb is unverifiable without DNA. The CDR3 is 15 residues long. The CDR3: CASSTSGTGKNIQYF.

The chain combines TRBV10-3 with TRBJ1-2. CDR1 and CDR2 from the germline V gene are ENHRY and SYGVKD. This CDR3 is built from 12 residues. The CDR3 loop is CAISESIGGYTF.

The rearrangement links TRBV5-1 to TRBJ1-1; TCRdb's assignment of TRBD1 cannot be checked, as there is no DNA. Germline V gives CDR1 SGHRS, CDR2 YFSETQ. The CDR3 length is 14 residues. This CDR3 is CASSLELGDSEAFF. Using reference TRBV5-1 and TRBJ1-1 for the parts outside the CDR3, the full variable domain is KAGVTQTPRYLIKTRGQQVTLSCSPISGHRSVSWYQQTPGQGLQFLFEYFSETQRNKGNFPGRFSGRQFSNSRSEMNVSTLELGDSALYLCASSLELGDSEAFFGQGTRLTVV.

The V call is TRBV30, the J call TRBJ2-7; with no DNA, the TCRdb D assignment of TRBD1 cannot be verified. The CDR3 totals 12 residues. Germline V gives CDR1 GTSNPN, CDR2 SVGIG (reference sequence). The CDR3: CAWSPGGYEQYF. The variable domain in full, completed from reference TRBV30 and TRBJ2-7, reads SQTIHQWPATLVQPVGSPLSLECTVEGTSNPNLYWYRQAAGRGLQLLFYSVGIGQISSEVPQNLSASRPQDRQFILSSKKLLLSDSGFYLCAWSPGGYEQYFGPGTRLTVT.

The J gene is TRBJ2-1, the V gene TRBV6-1; checking the TCRdb D call of TRBD2 is not possible without DNA. Germline lookup yields CDR1 MNHNS and CDR2 SASEGT. The CDR3 extends over 15 amino acids. Here the CDR3 reads CASSDVGLAGVEQFF.

The chain has TRBV11-2 and TRBJ2-1; TCRdb proposes TRBD2, but this gene call is untestable without DNA. This CDR3 contains 15 residues. The V gene's germline CDR1 is SGHAT and CDR2 FQNNGV. This chain's CDR3 is CASSSTWRDPTQQFF. Variable domain in full (rest from reference TRBV11-2 and TRBJ2-1): EAGVAQSPRYKIIEKRQSVAFWCNPISGHATLYWYQQILGQGPKLLIQFQNNGVVDDSQLPKDRFSAERLKGVDSTLKIQPAKLEDSAVYLCASSSTWRDPTQQFFGPGTRLTVL.

V usage is TRBV12-3 or TRBV12-4 and J usage is TRBJ2-4; lacking DNA, the TRBD1 call made by TCRdb goes unchecked. This CDR3 spans 19 amino acids. The CDR3 loop is CASSFPRSRPVLAKNIQYF.